These T cell receptor beta chains were read from a single sample in a study of blood T cells in healthy people across ages. TCRdb redid the calling of the 5' RACE reads with MiXCR, one entry per CDR3 protein. This table holds about 800,000 distinct CDR3 sequences, 55% to 75% found once. The sample consisted of blood. Receptor source: a man between 25 and 39 years old in good health. Both conserved end residues are part of each CDR3. A D gene is named only where the DNA matches it firmly. Expanded clones are given a class, and other clones once, few, many or no size at all.

J	D	size	V	DNA	CDR3
TRBJ2-7	.	few	TRBV3-1	TGTGCCAGCAGCCAAGATCGCCTAGCCACCTACGAGCAGTACTTC	CASSQDRLATYEQYF
TRBJ1-5	TRBD1	.	TRBV20-1	TGCAGTGCTAAACCTGGGACAGGGGGAATCAATCAGCCCCAGCATTTT	CSAKPGTGGINQPQHF
TRBJ2-6	TRBD2	.	TRBV5-1	TGCGCCAGCAGCTACAATCGCGGTGGGGGGGCTGGGGCCAACGTCCTGACTTTC	CASSYNRGGGAGANVLTF
TRBJ2-2	.	.	TRBV28	TGTGCCAGCAGTTTTCCGGCCTCGACCACCACCGGGGAGCTGTTTTTT	CASSFPASTTTGELFF
TRBJ2-5	.	.	TRBV11-1	TGTGCCAGCAGCCTACTGACACAAGAGACCCAGTACTTC	CASSLLTQETQYF
TRBJ2-3	.	.	TRBV10-3	TGTGCCACCGGGTACGAGACGGAGATGGATACGCAGTATTTT	CATGYETEMDTQYF
TRBJ2-7	TRBD2	.	TRBV4-2	TGTGCCAACAGCCAAGAAAGCGGGAATCCTTCCTACGGGCAGTACTTC	CANSQESGNPSYGQYF
TRBJ2-1	.	.	TRBV29-1	TGCAGCGTTGAGAGATATACCTACAATGAGCAGTTCTTC	CSVERYTYNEQFF
TRBJ2-5	.	.	TRBV15	TGTGCCACCAGCAGAGATTTACTCGAAGCAGAGACCCAGTACTTC	CATSRDLLEAETQYF
TRBJ1-2	TRBD1	.	TRBV7-8	TGTGCCAGCAGCCCGACATTCGGACAGGGAAATGGCTACACCTTC	CASSPTFGQGNGYTF
TRBJ2-1	TRBD1	.	TRBV6-2/TRBV6-3	TGTGCCAGCAGTGACACCGGACAGGTCAGGGAGCAGTTCTTC	CASSDTGQVREQFF
TRBJ2-3	.	.	TRBV20-1	TGCAGTGCTCTTGCTTTAAGATGGCCGGATACGCAGTATTTT	CSALALRWPDTQYF
TRBJ1-2	.	few	TRBV7-2	TGTGCCAGCAGCTTAGTACATGGGGGGGCTAACTATGGCTACACCTTC	CASSLVHGGANYGYTF
TRBJ2-3	.	few	TRBV3-1	TGTGCCAGCAGCCATATCGAGAACACAGATACGCAGTATTTT	CASSHIENTDTQYF
TRBJ2-3	TRBD2	.	TRBV5-1	TGCGCCAGCAGCTTATTCGCGGGGGATGGCACAGATACGCAGTATTTT	CASSLFAGDGTDTQYF
TRBJ1-1	TRBD1	.	TRBV3-1	TGTGCCAGCAGCCAACAGGGGGCGAGGCGCACTGAAGCTTTCTTT	CASSQQGARRTEAFF